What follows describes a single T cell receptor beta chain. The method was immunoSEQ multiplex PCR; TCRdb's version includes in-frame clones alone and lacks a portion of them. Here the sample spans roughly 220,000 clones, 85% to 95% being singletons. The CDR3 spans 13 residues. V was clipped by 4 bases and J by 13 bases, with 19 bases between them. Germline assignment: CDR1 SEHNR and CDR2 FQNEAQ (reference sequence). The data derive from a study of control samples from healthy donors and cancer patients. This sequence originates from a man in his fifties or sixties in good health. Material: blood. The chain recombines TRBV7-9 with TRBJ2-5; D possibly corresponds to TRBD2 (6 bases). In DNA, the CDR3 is TGTGCCAGCAGCTCTGTGGGCGGGGAGGCCCTGTACTTC. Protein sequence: CASSSVGGEALYF.